A selection of T cell receptor beta chains follows, all from one sample in a study of identical twins. TCRdb redid the calling of the 5' RACE reads with MiXCR, one entry per CDR3 protein. The table has approximately 230,000 distinct CDR3 sequences, roughly an eighth seen once. The sample comprised memory (CD45RO+) T cells sorted from blood. The source is a young woman in good health. CDR3s include the opening cysteine and the closing phenylalanine or tryptophan. Fields, in order: CDR3 protein, CDR3 DNA, clone size, CDR3 length, J gene, D gene, V gene. D genes are given only for firm matches. Expanded clones get a size class; other rows say once, few or many, or leave the size out.

CDR3 protein: CASSLRGGPYNEQFF; CDR3 DNA: TGTGCCAGCAGCCTCCGGGGGGGCCCATACAATGAGCAGTTCTTC; clone size: few; CDR3 length: 15; J gene: TRBJ2-1; D gene: TRBD2; V gene: TRBV7-9
CDR3 protein: CSARETSGTGEQFF; CDR3 DNA: TGCAGTGCTAGAGAGACTAGCGGGACGGGGGAGCAGTTCTTC; clone size: few; CDR3 length: 14; J gene: TRBJ2-1; D gene: TRBD2; V gene: TRBV20-1
CDR3 protein: CASSRGQSTDTQYF; CDR3 DNA: TGTGCCAGCAGCCGGGGACAGAGCACAGATACGCAGTATTTT; clone size: -; CDR3 length: 14; J gene: TRBJ2-3; D gene: TRBD1; V gene: TRBV3-1
CDR3 protein: CASSRDIRLTEAFF; CDR3 DNA: TGTGCCAGCAGTCGGGACATCCGCCTCACTGAAGCTTTCTTT; clone size: -; CDR3 length: 14; J gene: TRBJ1-1; D gene: -; V gene: TRBV6-1
CDR3 protein: CASSAQIANTGELFF; CDR3 DNA: TGTGCCAGCAGTGCTCAGATAGCGAACACCGGGGAGCTGTTTTTT; clone size: -; CDR3 length: 15; J gene: TRBJ2-2; D gene: -; V gene: TRBV2
CDR3 protein: CASSLGLDVYEQYF; CDR3 DNA: TGCGCCAGCAGCTTGGGGCTAGACGTCTACGAGCAGTACTTC; clone size: -; CDR3 length: 14; J gene: TRBJ2-7; D gene: -; V gene: TRBV5-1
CDR3 protein: CSARDLPPGGGGYEQYF; CDR3 DNA: TGCAGTGCTAGAGATCTACCCCCGGGAGGGGGAGGGTACGAGCAGTACTTC; clone size: many; CDR3 length: 17; J gene: TRBJ2-7; D gene: TRBD2; V gene: TRBV20-1
CDR3 protein: CASSSAGNNEQFF; CDR3 DNA: TGCGCCAGCAGCTCCGCCGGCAACAATGAGCAGTTCTTC; clone size: few; CDR3 length: 13; J gene: TRBJ2-1; D gene: -; V gene: TRBV5-1
CDR3 protein: CASSLLLRAEAFF; CDR3 DNA: TGTGCCAGCAGTTTGCTCCTCAGGGCTGAAGCTTTCTTT; clone size: -; CDR3 length: 13; J gene: TRBJ1-1; D gene: -; V gene: TRBV12-3/TRBV12-4
CDR3 protein: CASSLARQQETQYF; CDR3 DNA: TGTGCCAGCAGCTTAGCCCGACAGCAAGAGACCCAGTACTTC; clone size: -; CDR3 length: 14; J gene: TRBJ2-5; D gene: -; V gene: TRBV11-2
CDR3 protein: CASSFGGTGVTQETQYF; CDR3 DNA: TGCGCCAGCAGCTTCGGGGGGACAGGGGTAACTCAAGAGACCCAGTACTTC; clone size: -; CDR3 length: 17; J gene: TRBJ2-5; D gene: TRBD1; V gene: TRBV5-1
CDR3 protein: CASSSPRLAGVTYEQYF; CDR3 DNA: TGTGCCAGCAGTTCACCAAGACTAGCGGGAGTAACCTACGAGCAGTACTTC; clone size: -; CDR3 length: 17; J gene: TRBJ2-7; D gene: TRBD2; V gene: TRBV12-3/TRBV12-4
CDR3 protein: CSAIDGSSYNEQFF; CDR3 DNA: TGCAGTGCTATAGACGGGAGCTCCTACAATGAGCAGTTCTTC; clone size: -; CDR3 length: 14; J gene: TRBJ2-1; D gene: -; V gene: TRBV20-1
CDR3 protein: CASGKAGSPYGYTF; CDR3 DNA: TGTGCCAGCGGCAAAGCAGGCTCACCCTATGGCTACACCTTC; clone size: -; CDR3 length: 14; J gene: TRBJ1-2; D gene: -; V gene: TRBV6-1
CDR3 protein: CASSFRTSGSSTDTQYF; CDR3 DNA: TGTGCCAGCAGTTTCCGGACTAGCGGGAGTTCGACAGATACGCAGTATTTT; clone size: few; CDR3 length: 17; J gene: TRBJ2-3; D gene: TRBD2; V gene: TRBV5-5
CDR3 protein: CASSPSGDDYGYTF; CDR3 DNA: TGTGCCAGCAGCCCGTCAGGGGACGACTATGGCTACACCTTC; clone size: once; CDR3 length: 14; J gene: TRBJ1-2; D gene: -; V gene: TRBV7-3
CDR3 protein: CASSLQASYEQYF; CDR3 DNA: TGTGCCAGCAGCCTACAGGCTAGCTACGAGCAGTACTTC; clone size: -; CDR3 length: 13; J gene: TRBJ2-7; D gene: -; V gene: TRBV7-3
CDR3 protein: CASSQTGGHSPLHF; CDR3 DNA: TGTGCCAGCAGCCAGACGGGAGGGCATTCACCCCTCCACTTT; clone size: -; CDR3 length: 14; J gene: TRBJ1-6; D gene: -; V gene: TRBV3-1
CDR3 protein: CASSTANSRDTGELFF; CDR3 DNA: TGTGCCAGCAGTACGGCCAACTCCAGGGACACCGGGGAGCTGTTTTTT; clone size: many; CDR3 length: 16; J gene: TRBJ2-2; D gene: -; V gene: TRBV7-2
CDR3 protein: CASSLVAGTEAFF; CDR3 DNA: TGCGCCAGCAGCTTGGTTGCGGGCACTGAAGCTTTCTTT; clone size: -; CDR3 length: 13; J gene: TRBJ1-1; D gene: -; V gene: TRBV5-1
CDR3 protein: CASSYAGPQETQYF; CDR3 DNA: TGTGCCAGCAGCTACGCGGGCCCACAAGAGACCCAGTACTTC; clone size: few; CDR3 length: 14; J gene: TRBJ2-5; D gene: -; V gene: TRBV7-2
CDR3 protein: CASSQQQGGETQYF; CDR3 DNA: TGTGCCAGCAGCCAACAGCAGGGGGGGGAGACCCAGTACTTC; clone size: -; CDR3 length: 14; J gene: TRBJ2-5; D gene: -; V gene: TRBV3-1
CDR3 protein: CASSYLSPSEAFF; CDR3 DNA: TGTGCCAGCAGTTACCTTTCCCCCTCTGAAGCTTTCTTT; clone size: -; CDR3 length: 13; J gene: TRBJ1-1; D gene: -; V gene: TRBV6-5
CDR3 protein: CASSPSTGWGTQYF; CDR3 DNA: TGTGCCAGCAGCCCTTCTACGGGTTGGGGGACGCAGTATTTT; clone size: -; CDR3 length: 14; J gene: TRBJ2-3; D gene: -; V gene: TRBV14
CDR3 protein: CASSFDREPQPQHF; CDR3 DNA: TGTGCCAGCAGCTTTGACAGGGAGCCTCAGCCCCAGCATTTT; clone size: -; CDR3 length: 14; J gene: TRBJ1-5; D gene: TRBD1; V gene: TRBV7-8
CDR3 protein: CASTSAVRGNQPQHF; CDR3 DNA: TGTGCCAGTACGTCAGCAGTTCGGGGCAATCAGCCCCAGCATTTT; clone size: few; CDR3 length: 15; J gene: TRBJ1-5; D gene: -; V gene: TRBV7-2
CDR3 protein: CSARDRGGPKGYGYTF; CDR3 DNA: TGCAGTGCTAGAGATCGGGGGGGCCCGAAGGGCTATGGCTACACCTTC; clone size: few; CDR3 length: 16; J gene: TRBJ1-2; D gene: -; V gene: TRBV20-1
CDR3 protein: CASSLADLGGTDTQYF; CDR3 DNA: TGTGCCAGCAGCTTAGCGGACTTAGGGGGGACAGATACGCAGTATTTT; clone size: few; CDR3 length: 16; J gene: TRBJ2-3; D gene: -; V gene: TRBV7-9
CDR3 protein: CSVCGRAAGASNEQFF; CDR3 DNA: TGCAGTGTTTGCGGCCGGGCAGCGGGAGCGAGTAATGAGCAGTTCTTC; clone size: -; CDR3 length: 16; J gene: TRBJ2-1; D gene: TRBD2; V gene: TRBV20-1
CDR3 protein: CASSSTEQNTEAFF; CDR3 DNA: TGTGCCAGCAGCTCGACAGAACAGAACACTGAAGCTTTCTTT; clone size: -; CDR3 length: 14; J gene: TRBJ1-1; D gene: -; V gene: TRBV7-9
CDR3 protein: CASSLSGLTYEQYF; CDR3 DNA: TGTGCCAGCAGCCTTAGCGGGCTAACGTACGAGCAGTACTTC; clone size: few; CDR3 length: 14; J gene: TRBJ2-7; D gene: TRBD2; V gene: TRBV6-1
CDR3 protein: CASRVAGSYEQYF; CDR3 DNA: TGCGCCAGCAGGGTAGCGGGGTCCTACGAGCAGTACTTC; clone size: -; CDR3 length: 13; J gene: TRBJ2-7; D gene: TRBD2; V gene: TRBV5-1
CDR3 protein: CSARQGGGEQYF; CDR3 DNA: TGCAGTGCTAGACAGGGTGGAGGAGAGCAGTACTTC; clone size: -; CDR3 length: 12; J gene: TRBJ2-7; D gene: -; V gene: TRBV20-1
CDR3 protein: CSVLAGGLDEQFF; CDR3 DNA: TGCAGCGTTCTAGCGGGGGGGCTCGATGAGCAGTTCTTC; clone size: few; CDR3 length: 13; J gene: TRBJ2-1; D gene: TRBD2; V gene: TRBV29-1
CDR3 protein: CASGEIREICDQATDTQYF; CDR3 DNA: TGCGCCAGCGGTGAGATACGGGAGATTTGCGACCAGGCCACAGATACGCAGTATTTT; clone size: few; CDR3 length: 19; J gene: TRBJ2-3; D gene: -; V gene: TRBV10-1
CDR3 protein: CASSRSDAGEAFF; CDR3 DNA: TGTGCCAGCAGCCGTTCTGACGCAGGGGAAGCTTTCTTT; clone size: few; CDR3 length: 13; J gene: TRBJ1-1; D gene: -; V gene: TRBV3-1
CDR3 protein: CAIISGSSYNEQFF; CDR3 DNA: TGTGCCATTATTAGCGGGAGCTCCTACAATGAGCAGTTCTTC; clone size: few; CDR3 length: 14; J gene: TRBJ2-1; D gene: TRBD2; V gene: TRBV2
CDR3 protein: CASSPGTGPTHGYTF; CDR3 DNA: TGCGCCAGCAGCCCCGGGACAGGGCCCACCCACGGCTACACCTTC; clone size: -; CDR3 length: 15; J gene: TRBJ1-2; D gene: TRBD1; V gene: TRBV5-1
CDR3 protein: CASSPGTGGRNQPQHF; CDR3 DNA: TGCGCCAGCAGCCCCGGGACAGGGGGCCGCAATCAGCCCCAGCATTTT; clone size: few; CDR3 length: 16; J gene: TRBJ1-5; D gene: TRBD1; V gene: TRBV4-1